One and the same sample provided the 19 T cell receptor beta chains below, sequenced in a study of shared clonotypes between healthy human individuals. Repertoires were generated with immunoSEQ multiplex PCR, while TCRdb's copy carries only in-frame clones and drops some. The sample includes about 1.5 million clones, around 98% of them seen just once. Material: naive CD4+ T cells sorted from blood. Subset specified: CD45RA+ positively selected. These receptors all come from a man aged 25-40 years in good health.

The gene calls are TRBV27 and TRBJ2-2; D is unclear. There are 14 residues in the CDR3. V dropped 2 bases and J dropped 1 base, with 5 bases sitting between them. The germline CDR1 and CDR2 sequences are MNHEY and SMNVEV (reference sequence). In DNA, the CDR3 is TGTGCCAGCAGTTTAAATGAGAACACCGGGGAGCTGTTTTTT. Translated: CASSLNENTGELFF.

V is TRBV10-3 and J is TRBJ1-5; D is perhaps TRBD1 (5 bases). There are 15 residues in the CDR3. Per the germline V gene, CDR1 is ENHRY and CDR2 is SYGVKD. The ends were cut back, 3 bases at V and 0 bases at J, with 9 bases in the middle. This chain's CDR3 is CAISDDGTSNQPQHF. CDR3 in DNA: TGTGCCATCAGTGATGACGGGACTAGCAATCAGCCCCAGCATTTT.

The chain joins TRBV27 to TRBJ2-2, with TRBD2 identical over 14 bases. CDR1 MNHEY and CDR2 SMNVEV come from the germline V gene (reference sequence). CDR3 length equals 18 residues. V lost 2 bases to trimming and J lost 6 bases; unmatched junction nucleotides: 8. The CDR3 region is CASSLSQRLAGGAGELFF. The CDR3 DNA sequence: TGTGCCAGCAGTTTAAGCCAGAGACTAGCGGGAGGGGCCGGGGAGCTGTTTTTT.

This chain connects TRBV28 to TRBJ1-3; a weak D match, TRBD1 (6 bases). V dropped 3 bases and J dropped 1 base, with 16 bases sitting between them. The CDR3 extends over 17 amino acids. Germline CDR1 MDHEN, CDR2 SYDVKM. The CDR3 sequence is CASSLPMQGNSGNTIYF. Here the CDR3 DNA reads TGTGCCAGCAGTTTGCCTATGCAGGGGAATTCTGGAAACACCATATATTTT.

Note on this clone: The sample contains more than one DNA sequence encoding this CDR3. V usage is TRBV7-2 and J usage is TRBJ2-5; 7 bases agree with TRBD2. Germline trimming cut 1 base from V and 4 bases from J; bases unmatched to any gene: 3. Germline loops: CDR1 SGHTA, CDR2 FQGNSA. The CDR3 has 14 residues. Written as DNA, the CDR3 is TGTGCCAGCAGCTTAGGCGGGAGTGGAGAGACCCAGTACTTC. Translating it yields CASSLGGSGETQYF.

The rearrangement links TRBV7-8 to TRBJ2-6; D not certain. The CDR3 extends over 13 amino acids. The germline CDR1 and CDR2 sequences are SGHVS and FQNEAQ. V lost 5 bases and J 16 bases, leaving 18 bases between the germline ends. The CDR3 is CASSPRTRTELTF. CDR3 in DNA: TGTGCCAGCAGCCCCCGTACGCGAACGGAACTGACTTTC.

The chain uses TRBV5-1 and TRBJ1-1; TRBD1 agrees at 8 bases. Germline CDR1 SGHRS, CDR2 YFSETQ. The CDR3 runs 15 residues. After removal of 0 bases from V and 5 bases from J, the junction contained 6 bases not matched to a gene. DNA of the CDR3: TGCGCCAGCAGCTTGGTGGCAGGGGGCATAACTGAAGCTTTCTTT. It encodes CASSLVAGGITEAFF.

The chain has TRBV7-2 and TRBJ2-1, with D uncertain. The germline V gene has CDR1 SGHTA and CDR2 FQGNSA. This CDR3 comprises 14 residues. V was clipped by 5 bases and J by 9 bases, with 17 bases between them. The CDR3 spells CASSPQTGRAEQFF. The CDR3 nucleotides are TGTGCCAGCAGCCCCCAGACTGGACGTGCTGAGCAGTTCTTC. The full variable domain, completed using reference TRBV7-2 and TRBJ2-1, is GAGVSQSPSNKVTEKGKDVELRCDPISGHTALYWYRQSLGQGLEFLIYFQGNSAPDKSGLPSDRFSAERTGGSVSTLTIQRTQQEDSAVYLCASSPQTGRAEQFFGPGTRLTVL.

This sequence joins TRBV5-1 and TRBJ2-1; TRBD2 matches at 13 bases. The CDR3 has 16 amino acids. The V gene end was trimmed by 2 bases and the J gene end by 3 bases; junction bases not matched to a gene: 2. Germline lookup yields CDR1 SGHRS and CDR2 YFSETQ. The CDR3 coding sequence is TGCGCCAGCAGCTTAGGGACTAGCGGGAACTACAATGAGCAGTTCTTC. Its translation is CASSLGTSGNYNEQFF.

The J gene is TRBJ1-1, the V gene TRBV5-1; TRBD1 is a possible D gene (6 bases). Deletions cut 1 base from V and 5 bases from J, with 27 bases between. CDR1 is SGHRS, CDR2 YFSETQ, per germline. This CDR3 has 19 amino acids. DNA for the CDR3: TGCGCCAGCAGCTTGTTCGGTGGACCCGGGAGGGGGAAGAGGACTGAAGCTTTCTTT. This codes for CASSLFGGPGRGKRTEAFF.

The CDR3 is CASSETVLTRLVAGVTDTQYF. CDR3 DNA sequence: TGCGCCAGCAGTGAGACGGTTCTGACCCGTTTGGTAGCGGGAGTCACTGATACGCAGTATTTT. The chain carries TRBV10-1 and TRBJ2-3, with TRBD2 matching over 9 bases. Germline CDR1 is WNHNN and CDR2 is SYGVQD (reference sequence). The CDR3 totals 21 residues. J lost 6 bases, V lost 2 bases, and 24 bases had no gene match.

This clone appeared a single time. V usage is TRBV28 and J usage is TRBJ2-1; the D gene is possibly TRBD2 (5 bases). Germline-derived CDR1 and CDR2 are MDHEN and SYDVKM. This CDR3 contains 14 residues. The germline V and J ends were trimmed by 8 bases and 6 bases, with 17 bases remaining between them. CDR3 sequence: CASGEAVSANEQFF. CDR3 sequence (DNA): TGTGCCAGCGGCGAAGCGGTTTCGGCCAATGAGCAGTTCTTC.

The chain has TRBV5-1 and TRBJ2-1; 7 nucleotides match TRBD2. This CDR3 contains 14 residues. Trimming at V came to 2 bases and at J to 6 bases, leaving 5 bases not matched to a gene. Germline assignment: CDR1 SGHRS and CDR2 YFSETQ. The chain's CDR3 is CASSFTSVGNEQFF. The CDR3 nucleotides are TGCGCCAGCAGCTTCACTAGCGTGGGCAATGAGCAGTTCTTC.

This rearrangement joins TRBV28 to TRBJ2-2; D is unclear. V was clipped by 4 bases and J by 4 bases, with 7 bases between them. Germline CDR1 and CDR2: MDHEN and SYDVKM. The CDR3 has 13 amino acids. This CDR3 is CASSSLSTGELFF. As DNA, the CDR3 is TGTGCCAGCAGTTCATTAAGCACCGGGGAGCTGTTTTTT. The whole variable domain, filled in from reference TRBV28 and TRBJ2-2, reads DVKVTQSSRYLVKRTGEKVFLECVQDMDHENMFWYRQDPGLGLRLIYFSYDVKMKEKGDIPEGYSVSREKKERFSLILESASTNQTSMYLCASSSLSTGELFFGEGSRLTVL.

This chain uses TRBV5-1 with TRBJ2-2; D tentatively reads TRBD1 or TRBD2 (5 bases each). CDR1 and CDR2 from the germline V gene are SGHRS and YFSETQ. The CDR3 covers 15 residues. Trimming removed 5 bases from V and 1 base from J, with 12 bases in between. The CDR3 loop is CASRRGGENTGELFF. DNA of the CDR3: TGCGCCAGCAGACGGGGCGGAGAGAACACCGGGGAGCTGTTTTTT.

Notes on this clone: This sample includes further DNA sequences coding for the same CDR3. The chain links TRBV19 to TRBJ2-3; 7 positions agree with TRBD2. The germline V gene has CDR1 LNHDA and CDR2 SQIVND (reference sequence). The CDR3 totals 14 residues. With V trimmed by 6 bases and J by 2 bases, 5 bases remained unmatched. The CDR3 region is CASRPAGSTDTQYF. In DNA form, the CDR3 reads TGTGCCAGTAGGCCAGCGGGATCCACAGATACGCAGTATTTT. The whole variable domain, remainder taken from reference TRBV19 and TRBJ2-3, is DGGITQSPKYLFRKEGQNVTLSCEQNLNHDAMYWYRQDPGQGLRLIYYSQIVNDFQKGDIAEGYSVSREKKESFPLTVTSAQKNPTAFYLCASRPAGSTDTQYFGPGTRLTVL.

This rearrangement joins TRBV5-1 to TRBJ2-7, with 11 bases identical to TRBD2. The length of the CDR3 is 15 residues. Unmatched junction bases numbered 5, after V lost 4 bases and J lost 2 bases. Germline CDR1 reads SGHRS; CDR2 reads YFSETQ. This CDR3 is CASSPGLAVTYEQYF. The CDR3 nucleotides are TGCGCCAGCAGCCCGGGACTAGCGGTTACCTACGAGCAGTACTTC.

The gene calls are TRBV5-1 and TRBJ1-1; D is possibly TRBD1 (6 bases). This CDR3 has 14 residues. V was shortened by 0 bases and J by 3 bases, with 9 bases between the two germline ends. Per the germline V gene, CDR1 is SGHRS and CDR2 is YFSETQ. This CDR3 is CASSLARGDTEAFF. In nucleotides, the CDR3 is TGCGCCAGCAGCTTGGCGAGGGGGGACACTGAAGCTTTCTTT.

This chain links TRBV11-3 with TRBJ2-3; 8 positions agree with TRBD2. With 5 bases clipped from V and 1 base from J, the junction kept 8 bases outside the gene matches. Germline V gene lookup returns CDR1 SGHNT and CDR2 YENEEA. The CDR3 is 16 amino acids. CDR3 bases: TGTGCCAGCAGCCCTCGAGCGGGAGTAGGCACAGATACGCAGTATTTT. Translation gives CASSPRAGVGTDTQYF.